The 22 T cell receptor beta chains below were found in one sample sequenced in a study of OX40 agonist ivuxolimab in advanced cancers. Assay: immunoSEQ multiplex PCR; the TCRdb copy retains only in-frame clones and omits some. The sample has tens of thousands of clones, approximately 83% seen once. Specimen: CD4+ or CD8+ T cells sorted from blood, collected in a trial of the OX40 agonist ivuxolimab. Receptors were obtained from an adult with an advanced solid tumor such as melanoma, head and neck, liver or kidney cancer.

The V and J genes are TRBV5-1 and TRBJ2-3, with D hard to call. The CDR3 loop spans 15 amino acids. CDR1 is SGHRS, CDR2 YFSETQ, per germline. Trimming pared 0 bases from V and 0 bases from J, leaving 8 bases between. For the CDR3, the DNA is TGCGCCAGCAGCTTGGGGATGGGGAGCACAGATACGCAGTATTTT. Translation gives CASSLGMGSTDTQYF.

The gene calls are TRBV18 and TRBJ2-7; the D gene is possibly TRBD2 (6 bases). CDR1 is KGHSH, CDR2 LQKENI, per germline. The CDR3 length is 14 residues. Trimming removed 2 bases from V and 2 bases from J, with 10 bases in between. The DNA for the CDR3 is TGTGCCAGCTCACCAGGGGGGTTCGCCTACGAGCAGTACTTC. This sequence encodes CASSPGGFAYEQYF.

The V and J genes are TRBV7-9 and TRBJ2-3, with D uncertain. The CDR3 sequence is 14 residues long. Trimming left V 7 bases short and J 0 bases short, with 11 bases between. Germline CDR1 reads SEHNR; CDR2 reads FQNEAQ (reference sequence). The CDR3 protein is CASNKQSSTDTQYF. CDR3 sequence (DNA): TGTGCCAGCAACAAACAGTCGAGCACAGATACGCAGTATTTT.

The chain recombines TRBV5-4 with TRBJ2-5; 7 bases agree with TRBD1. CDR3 length: 14 residues. Trimming cost V 4 bases and J 3 bases; bases outside gene matches: 6. Per germline, CDR1 SGHNT and CDR2 YYREEE (reference sequence). CDR3 DNA sequence: TGTGCCAGCAGCCCCCGGACAGGAGAAGAGACCCAGTACTTC. Translating gives CASSPRTGEETQYF.

The V and J genes are TRBV4-1 and TRBJ2-7, with D possibly matching TRBD1 (6 bases). Looked up from germline, CDR1 is MGHRA and CDR2 is YSYEKL. Trimming shortened V by 2 bases and J by 6 bases, and 20 bases separated the two germline ends. The CDR3 totals 16 residues. This CDR3 is CASSQPSQGQRAEQYF. The DNA of the CDR3 is TGCGCCAGCAGCCAACCCTCTCAGGGGCAGCGCGCCGAGCAGTACTTC.

DNA for the CDR3: TGTGCCAGCTCACAACACGGACTAGCGGGAGCGGACACCGGGGAGCTGTTTTTT. It yields the protein CASSQHGLAGADTGELFF. The chain uses TRBV18 and TRBJ2-2; 13 nucleotides align to TRBD2. CDR3 length equals 18 residues. V shed 4 bases and J 3 bases; nucleotides not matched to a gene: 8. CDR1 KGHSH and CDR2 LQKENI come from the germline V gene.

This clone showed up just a few times. The V gene is TRBV7-8, the J gene TRBJ1-5; D is uncertain. V dropped 2 bases and J dropped 0 bases, with 11 bases sitting between them. From germline, CDR1 is SGHVS and CDR2 FQNEAQ. The CDR3 contains 16 residues. CDR3 sequence: CASSLSRTLSNQPQHF. DNA for the CDR3: TGTGCCAGCAGCTTAAGCAGGACGCTTAGCAATCAGCCCCAGCATTTT.

The genes are TRBV19 and TRBJ1-1, with D unclear. The CDR3 length is 14 residues. Trimming stripped 1 base from V and 4 bases from J, with 10 bases between. Looked up from germline, CDR1 is LNHDA and CDR2 is SQIVND (reference sequence). CDR3 nucleotide sequence: TGTGCCAGTAGTATAGCACAGCTAGCCACTGAAGCTTTCTTT. This sequence encodes CASSIAQLATEAFF.

This sequence joins TRBV6-1 and TRBJ2-3; 7 nucleotides agree with TRBD1. The germline V gene encodes CDR1 MNHNS and CDR2 SASEGT. The CDR3 runs 16 residues. The junction had 8 bases not matched to a gene; V was cut back by 3 bases and J by 2 bases. CDR3: CASSDPGQDPTDTQYF. CDR3 nucleotides: TGTGCCAGCAGTGACCCCGGACAGGACCCCACAGATACGCAGTATTTT.

This clone was detected only once. The gene calls are TRBV2 and TRBJ2-6; no clear D. Trimming removed 2 bases from V and 4 bases from J, with 9 bases in between. Germline V lookup: CDR1 SNHLY, CDR2 FYNNEI. The CDR3 spans 15 residues. The chain's CDR3 is CASSESWSGANVLTF. CDR3 sequence (DNA): TGTGCCAGCAGTGAATCCTGGAGCGGGGCCAACGTCCTGACTTTC. Using reference TRBV2 and TRBJ2-6 for the parts outside the CDR3, the full variable domain is EPEVTQTPSHQVTQMGQEVILRCVPISNHLYFYWYRQILGQKVEFLVSFYNNEISEKSEIFDDQFSVERPDGSNFTLKIRSTKLEDSAMYFCASSESWSGANVLTFGAGSRLTVL.

The CDR3 bases are TGTGCCTGGAGGCCGGGACAGGGGTCCCGGAATTCACCCCTCCACTTT. Residues: CAWRPGQGSRNSPLHF. The chain carries TRBV30 and TRBJ1-6; 10 bases map to TRBD1. The CDR3 consists of 16 residues. The germline gives CDR1 GTSNPN, CDR2 SVGIG (reference sequence). V lost 3 bases to trimming and J lost 7 bases; unmatched junction nucleotides: 9.

This chain connects TRBV7-6 to TRBJ2-5; 8 bases line up with TRBD2. V lost 3 bases, J lost 5 bases, and 8 bases stayed unmatched. The CDR3 is 15 residues long. Germline CDR1 and CDR2: SGHVS and FNYEAQ. CDR3 nucleotides: TGTGCCAGCAGCTTGTGGACTAGCATGTCGGAGACCCAGTACTTC. Its translation: CASSLWTSMSETQYF.

The chain combines TRBV20-1 with TRBJ1-2; TRBD1 might be the D (5 bases). The CDR3 length is 11 residues. V was pared by 7 bases and J by 3 bases, with 9 bases between. Germline lookup yields CDR1 DFQATT and CDR2 SNEGSKA (reference sequence). The CDR3 is CSVAGYYGYTF. The CDR3 DNA reads as TGCAGTGTCGCAGGGTACTATGGCTACACCTTC.

J is TRBJ1-4 and V is TRBV5-4; 12 nucleotides align to TRBD1. Germline V gives CDR1 SGHNT, CDR2 YYREEE (reference sequence). This CDR3 has 14 residues. J lost 8 bases, V lost 5 bases, and 4 bases had no gene match. The DNA of the CDR3 is TGTGCCAGCAGGGGGACAGGGGGCGAAGAAAAACTGTTTTTT. Translated: CASRGTGGEEKLFF.

The J gene is TRBJ2-7, the V gene TRBV7-2; D might be TRBD2 (8 bases). Trimming took off 5 bases at V and 2 bases at J, with 16 bases between the two ends. CDR1 and CDR2 from the germline V gene are SGHTA and FQGNSA. This CDR3 is built from 15 residues. The CDR3 bases are TGTGCCAGCAGCCCCACGGGAGGGGGCCCCTACGAGCAGTACTTC. It encodes CASSPTGGGPYEQYF. Based on the CDR3 plus reference TRBV7-2 and TRBJ2-7, the full variable domain is GAGVSQSPSNKVTEKGKDVELRCDPISGHTALYWYRQSLGQGLEFLIYFQGNSAPDKSGLPSDRFSAERTGGSVSTLTIQRTQQEDSAVYLCASSPTGGGPYEQYFGPGTRLTVT.

This clone is a singleton in its sample. The CDR3 DNA follows: TGTGCCAGTACTCTGACAGCGAACACCGGGGAGCTGTTTTTT. Its translation is CASTLTANTGELFF. The chain carries TRBV19 and TRBJ2-2; D perhaps matches TRBD1 (5 bases). The CDR3 length is 14 residues. Germline values: CDR1 LNHDA, CDR2 SQIVND (reference sequence). The V gene lost 7 bases and the J gene lost 0 bases, with 9 bases spanning the gap. Using reference TRBV19 and TRBJ2-2 for the parts outside the CDR3, the full variable domain is DGGITQSPKYLFRKEGQNVTLSCEQNLNHDAMYWYRQDPGQGLRLIYYSQIVNDFQKGDIAEGYSVSREKKESFPLTVTSAQKNPTAFYLCASTLTANTGELFFGEGSRLTVL.

The chain combines TRBV6-5 with TRBJ1-4; D is unclear. Trimming removed 6 bases from V and 5 bases from J, with 16 bases in between. CDR3 length equals 15 residues. CDR1 MNHEY and CDR2 SVGAGI come from the germline V gene. CDR3 protein: CASRSPGRKNEKLFF. The CDR3 DNA reads as TGTGCCAGCAGATCCCCTGGACGGAAGAATGAAAAACTGTTTTTT.

The CDR3 loop reads CARNPGPLRSEGREQYF. DNA for the CDR3: TGTGCGAGAAATCCCGGCCCTCTTCGATCCGAGGGAAGGGAGCAGTACTTC. The rearrangement joins TRBV19 to TRBJ2-7, with TRBD2 as a possible D gene (5 bases). CDR3 length: 17 residues. In germline, CDR1 is LNHDA, CDR2 SQIVND (reference sequence).

The chain's CDR3 is CASSQVPGVNSPLHF. CDR3 coding DNA: TGCGCCAGCAGCCAAGTCCCAGGGGTTAATTCACCCCTCCACTTT. This chain connects TRBV4-3 to TRBJ1-6; D perhaps matches TRBD1 (6 bases). The CDR3 is made up of 15 amino acids. Germline lookup yields CDR1 LGHNA and CDR2 YSLEER. Trimming pared 1 base from V and 6 bases from J, leaving 10 bases between.

V usage is TRBV4-1 and J usage is TRBJ2-5, with D perhaps TRBD1 or TRBD2 (7 bases each). Deletions cut 1 base from V and 7 bases from J, with 13 bases between. Germline V gene data show CDR1 as MGHRA and CDR2 as YSYEKL. This CDR3 has 14 residues. The CDR3 reads CASSQATGRGTQYF. The CDR3, as DNA: TGCGCCAGCAGCCAAGCGACAGGGAGGGGGACCCAGTACTTC.

This sequence joins TRBV7-9 and TRBJ2-3, with TRBD2 matching 12 bases. The CDR3 has 17 amino acids. Trimming at V came to 6 bases and at J to 6 bases, leaving 13 bases not matched to a gene. Germline V gene data show CDR1 as SEHNR and CDR2 as FQNEAQ (reference sequence). Here the CDR3 reads CASRASRLAGVNDTQYF. Here the CDR3 DNA reads TGTGCCAGCAGGGCGTCTAGACTAGCGGGAGTTAATGATACGCAGTATTTT.

The chain couples TRBV7-6 to TRBJ2-5; D is unclear. Germline values: CDR1 SGHVS, CDR2 FNYEAQ. With 4 bases removed from V and 2 bases from J, the gap between germline ends came to 8 bases. The length of the CDR3 is 13 residues. The CDR3 is CASSSLLQETQYF. The CDR3 DNA reads as TGTGCCAGCAGCTCATTGTTGCAAGAGACCCAGTACTTC. Looking up the rest from reference TRBV7-6 and TRBJ2-5 gives the full variable domain: GAGVSQSPRYKVTKRGQDVALRCDPISGHVSLYWYRQALGQGPEFLTYFNYEAQQDKSGLPNDRFSAERPEGSISTLTIQRTEQRDSAMYRCASSSLLQETQYFGPGTRLLVL.